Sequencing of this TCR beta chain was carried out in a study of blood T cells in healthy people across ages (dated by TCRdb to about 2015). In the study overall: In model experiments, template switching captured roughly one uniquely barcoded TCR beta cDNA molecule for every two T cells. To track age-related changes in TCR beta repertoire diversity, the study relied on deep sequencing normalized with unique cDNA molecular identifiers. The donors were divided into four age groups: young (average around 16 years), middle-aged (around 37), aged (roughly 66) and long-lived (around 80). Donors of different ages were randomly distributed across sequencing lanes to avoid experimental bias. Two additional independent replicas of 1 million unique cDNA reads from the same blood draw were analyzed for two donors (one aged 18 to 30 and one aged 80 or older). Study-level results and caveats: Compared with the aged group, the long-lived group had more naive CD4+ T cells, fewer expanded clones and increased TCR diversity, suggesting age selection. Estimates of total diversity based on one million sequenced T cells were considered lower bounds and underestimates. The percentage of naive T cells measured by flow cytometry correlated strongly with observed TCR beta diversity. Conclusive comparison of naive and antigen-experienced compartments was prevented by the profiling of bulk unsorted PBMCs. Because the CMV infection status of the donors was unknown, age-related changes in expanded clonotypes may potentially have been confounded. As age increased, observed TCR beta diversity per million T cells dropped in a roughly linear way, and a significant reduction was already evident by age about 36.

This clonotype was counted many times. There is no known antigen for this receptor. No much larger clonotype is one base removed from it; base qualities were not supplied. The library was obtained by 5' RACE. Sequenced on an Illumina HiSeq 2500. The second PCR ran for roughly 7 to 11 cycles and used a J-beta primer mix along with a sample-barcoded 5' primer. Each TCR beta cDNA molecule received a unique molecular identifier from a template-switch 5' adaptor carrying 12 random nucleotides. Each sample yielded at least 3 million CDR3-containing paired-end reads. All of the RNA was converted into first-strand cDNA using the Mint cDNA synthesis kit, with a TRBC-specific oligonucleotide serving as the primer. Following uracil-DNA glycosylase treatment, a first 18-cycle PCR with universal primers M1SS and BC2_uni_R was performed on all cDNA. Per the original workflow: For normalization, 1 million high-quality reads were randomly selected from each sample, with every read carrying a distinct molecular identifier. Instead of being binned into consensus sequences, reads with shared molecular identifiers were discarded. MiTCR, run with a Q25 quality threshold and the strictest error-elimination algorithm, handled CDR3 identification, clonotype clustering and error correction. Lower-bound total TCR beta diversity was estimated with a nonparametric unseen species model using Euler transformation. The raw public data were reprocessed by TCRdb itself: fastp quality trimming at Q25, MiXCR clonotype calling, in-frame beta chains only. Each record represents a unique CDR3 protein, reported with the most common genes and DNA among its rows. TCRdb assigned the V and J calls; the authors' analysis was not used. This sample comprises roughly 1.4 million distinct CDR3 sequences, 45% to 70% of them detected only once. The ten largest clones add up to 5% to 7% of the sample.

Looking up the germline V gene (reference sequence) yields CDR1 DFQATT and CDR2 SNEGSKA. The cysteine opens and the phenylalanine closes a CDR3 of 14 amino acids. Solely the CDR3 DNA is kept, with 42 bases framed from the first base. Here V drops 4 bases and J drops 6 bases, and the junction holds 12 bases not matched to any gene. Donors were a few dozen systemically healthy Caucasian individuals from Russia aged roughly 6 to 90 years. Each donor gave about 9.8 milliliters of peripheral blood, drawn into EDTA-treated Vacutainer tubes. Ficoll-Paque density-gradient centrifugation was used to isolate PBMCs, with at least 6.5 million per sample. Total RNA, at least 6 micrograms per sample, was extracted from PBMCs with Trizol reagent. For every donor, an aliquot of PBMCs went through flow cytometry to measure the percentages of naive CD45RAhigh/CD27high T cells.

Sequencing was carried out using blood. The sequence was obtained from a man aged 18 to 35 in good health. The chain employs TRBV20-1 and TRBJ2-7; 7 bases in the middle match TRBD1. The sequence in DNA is TGCAGTGCTATAAAAGACAGGGAACTTCCCGAGCAGTACTTC. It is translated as CSAIKDRELPEQYF.